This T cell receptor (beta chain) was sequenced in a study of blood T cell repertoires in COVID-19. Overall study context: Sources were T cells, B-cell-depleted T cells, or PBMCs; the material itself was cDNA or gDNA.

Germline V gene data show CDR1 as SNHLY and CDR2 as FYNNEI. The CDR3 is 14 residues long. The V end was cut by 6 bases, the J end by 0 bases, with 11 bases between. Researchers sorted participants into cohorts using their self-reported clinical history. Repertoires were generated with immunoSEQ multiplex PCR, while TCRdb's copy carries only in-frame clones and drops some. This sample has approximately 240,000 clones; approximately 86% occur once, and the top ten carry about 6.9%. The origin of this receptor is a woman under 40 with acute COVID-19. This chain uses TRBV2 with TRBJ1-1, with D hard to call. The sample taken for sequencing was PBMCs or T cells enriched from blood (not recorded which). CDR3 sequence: CASRARLLNTEAFF. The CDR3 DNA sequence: TGTGCCAGCAGGGCTAGACTGTTGAACACTGAAGCTTTCTTT.